This TCR beta chain was sequenced during a study of cytomegalovirus exposure and HLA in healthy donors. Across the whole study: In a later analysis, the roughly 120 validation repertoires were reported to have used the same platform as the 550 to 850 first-cohort repertoires.

Sequenced by immunoSEQ multiplex PCR; TCRdb stores in-frame clones only, minus some. The sample lists around 190,000 clones, around nine tenths seen once, with about 7.2% in the top ten. This CDR3 has 14 residues. CDR1 is SEHNR and CDR2 is FQNEAQ in the germline V gene (reference sequence). The ends were cut back, 4 bases at V and 5 bases at J, with 14 bases in the middle. This TCR came from a man aged 30-40 years in good health and CMV-seropositive. What was sequenced was PBMCs. The chain employs TRBV7-9 and TRBJ1-1; D gene uncertain. The CDR3 region has the DNA TGTGCCAGCAGCTCTAGTTGGGCGCAAACTGAAGCTTTCTTT. Residues: CASSSSWAQTEAFF.